This is a list of T cell receptor beta chains from one sample in a study of OX40 agonist ivuxolimab in advanced cancers. Clones were read by immunoSEQ multiplex PCR, and TCRdb kept only the in-frame ones, dropping some. The sample includes over 80,000 clones, 85% to 90% of them seen just once. This sample comprised CD4+ or CD8+ T cells sorted from blood, obtained in a trial of the OX40 agonist ivuxolimab. These receptors were taken from an adult with an advanced solid tumor such as melanoma, head and neck, liver or kidney cancer. Each CDR3 is given with its conserved first and last residue. D genes are given only for firm matches. Rows give clone size only sometimes, using once, few, many, or a class for an expanded clone.

size	length	V	D	J	CDR3	DNA
-	13	TRBV6-5	-	TRBJ1-1	CASSYRVYTEAFF	TGTGCCAGCAGTTACCGAGTGTACACTGAAGCTTTCTTT
-	13	TRBV11-2	-	TRBJ2-7	CASSFQGLGEQYF	TGTGCCAGCAGCTTTCAGGGCCTCGGCGAGCAGTACTTC
-	11	TRBV6-1	-	TRBJ2-1	CATKGGIQEFF	TGTGCCACCAAGGGGGGCATTCAGGAGTTCTTC
-	15	TRBV13	-	TRBJ1-3	CASSLLGASGNTIYF	TGTGCCAGCAGCTTATTGGGGGCGTCTGGAAACACCATATATTTT
-	17	TRBV7-9	TRBD2	TRBJ2-1	CASSLRGSGTSYNEQFF	TGTGCCAGCAGCTTACGGGGTAGCGGGACCTCCTACAATGAGCAGTTCTTC
-	15	TRBV2	TRBD1	TRBJ1-5	CASMAQGASNQPQHF	TGTGCCAGCATGGCACAGGGGGCTAGCAATCAGCCCCAGCATTTT
few	10	TRBV2	-	TRBJ2-7	CAISSGEQYF	TGTGCCATCAGTAGCGGCGAGCAGTACTTC
-	15	TRBV6-6	TRBD1	TRBJ1-1	CASTKDRGQNTEAFF	TGTGCCAGCACCAAGGACAGGGGGCAGAACACTGAAGCTTTCTTT
-	17	TRBV6-1	-	TRBJ1-2	CASSERLVNSLNHGYTF	TGTGCCAGCAGTGAACGGCTTGTGAACAGCTTGAATCATGGCTACACCTTC
-	13	TRBV6-6	-	TRBJ1-2	CASIHPGAGGYTF	TGTGCCAGCATCCACCCAGGGGCGGGTGGCTACACCTTC
-	11	TRBV30	-	TRBJ1-1	CAWSVASWAFF	TGTGCCTGGAGTGTGGCTTCGTGGGCTTTCTTT
-	13	TRBV7-3	-	TRBJ2-7	CASSLSGVHEQYF	TGTGCCAGCAGCTTAAGTGGGGTTCACGAGCAGTACTTC
-	18	TRBV7-2	TRBD1	TRBJ1-5	CASSLGGTESYSNQPQHF	TGTGCCAGCAGCTTAGGAGGGACAGAAAGTTATAGCAATCAGCCCCAGCATTTT
once	14	TRBV28	-	TRBJ2-5	CASSLNYLMGTQYF	TGTGCCAGCAGTTTAAACTACCTTATGGGGACCCAGTACTTC
-	15	TRBV7-2	TRBD1	TRBJ1-3	CASSLWDSSGNTIYF	TGTGCCAGCAGCCTTTGGGACAGCTCTGGAAACACCATATATTTT
-	16	TRBV19	-	TRBJ1-4	CASSISLVQGGEKLFF	TGTGCCAGTAGTATTTCTCTTGTACAGGGTGGCGAAAAACTGTTTTTT
-	14	TRBV6-5	TRBD2	TRBJ2-3	CASSKSGGAGTQYF	TGTGCCAGCAGCAAAAGCGGGGGGGCAGGTACGCAGTATTTT
-	14	TRBV19	-	TRBJ1-6	CASKVASYNSPLHF	TGTGCCAGTAAGGTCGCTTCCTATAATTCACCCCTCCACTTT
-	19	TRBV7-2	-	TRBJ2-6	CASSPKGTQGLPGANVLTF	TGTGCCAGCAGTCCAAAAGGGACTCAAGGACTTCCTGGGGCCAACGTCCTGACTTTC
-	15	TRBV15	TRBD2	TRBJ2-1	CATRKGAGASNEQFF	TGTGCCACCAGAAAAGGAGCGGGGGCCTCCAATGAGCAGTTCTTC
-	14	TRBV9	-	TRBJ1-1	CASSVGGTNTEAFF	TGTGCCAGCAGCGTAGGTGGGACGAACACTGAAGCTTTCTTT
-	12	TRBV6-6	-	TRBJ1-1	CASTEGRTEAFF	TGTGCCAGCACCGAGGGGAGGACTGAAGCTTTCTTT
-	13	TRBV10-3	-	TRBJ2-7	CAISDGNSYEQYF	TGTGCCATCAGCGACGGGAACTCCTACGAGCAGTACTTC
-	11	TRBV19	-	TRBJ2-7	CAWTRRYEQYF	TGTGCCTGGACACGGCGCTACGAGCAGTACTTC
-	14	TRBV14	-	TRBJ2-3	CASSHGAIGNTQYF	TGTGCCAGCAGCCATGGAGCTATCGGGAATACGCAGTATTTT
-	14	TRBV28	TRBD2	TRBJ2-7	CASSSAGEIYEQYF	TGTGCCAGCAGTTCGGCGGGAGAAATCTACGAGCAGTACTTC
-	14	TRBV11-2	TRBD1	TRBJ1-1	CASSTDRDGTEAFF	TGTGCCAGCAGCACTGACAGGGATGGCACTGAAGCTTTCTTT
-	14	TRBV2	-	TRBJ2-5	CASTELGVEETQYF	TGTGCCAGCACCGAGTTAGGGGTTGAGGAGACCCAGTACTTC
-	13	TRBV7-9	-	TRBJ1-2	CASSLVLVYGYTF	TGTGCCAGCAGCTTAGTCCTGGTCTATGGCTACACCTTC
-	16	TRBV19	-	TRBJ1-6	CASSMGQSRGDSPLHF	TGTGCCAGTAGTATGGGACAATCGAGAGGAGATTCACCCCTCCACTTT
-	12	TRBV7-6	-	TRBJ1-2	CASSFPGAGYTF	TGTGCCAGCAGCTTCCCGGGGGCGGGCTACACCTTC
once	11	TRBV5-4	-	TRBJ2-3	CASSLEDTQYF	TGTGCCAGCAGCTTGGAGGATACGCAGTATTTT
-	13	TRBV6-5	TRBD1	TRBJ2-7	CASSRGQGYEQYF	TGTGCCAGCAGCCGGGGACAGGGCTACGAGCAGTACTTC
-	15	TRBV7-9	-	TRBJ1-2	CASSPSPTANYGYTF	TGTGCCAGCAGCCCCAGCCCGACAGCTAACTATGGCTACACCTTC
-	11	TRBV19	TRBD1	TRBJ1-1	CASSGGQAAFF	TGTGCCAGCTCTGGCGGACAGGCAGCCTTCTTT
-	19	TRBV6-4	TRBD2	TRBJ2-1	CASRPTGRPLAGEDHEQFF	TGTGCCAGCAGACCGACAGGGCGACCCTTAGCGGGAGAGGACCATGAGCAGTTCTTC
-	13	TRBV11-3	TRBD1	TRBJ2-7	CASSLEGQYEQYF	TGTGCCAGCAGCTTAGAGGGACAGTACGAGCAGTACTTC
-	13	TRBV18	-	TRBJ2-1	CASSPQGLDEQFF	TGTGCCAGCTCACCTCAGGGTCTGGATGAGCAGTTCTTC
-	13	TRBV11-1	TRBD2	TRBJ2-3	CASSSLAGRGQYF	TGTGCCAGCAGCTCTCTAGCGGGACGGGGGCAGTATTTT
-	16	TRBV6-6	TRBD2	TRBJ2-1	CASNRPGTSGELKQFF	TGTGCCAGCAATAGACCGGGTACTAGCGGGGAATTGAAACAGTTCTTC
-	18	TRBV19	-	TRBJ1-2	CASRGAQGRDINNYGYTF	TGTGCCAGTAGAGGGGCACAGGGCCGGGACATTAATAACTATGGCTACACCTTC
once	14	TRBV7-9	-	TRBJ2-3	CASSLQGRTDTQYF	TGTGCCAGCAGCTTACAGGGGAGAACAGATACGCAGTATTTT
-	13	TRBV30	-	TRBJ2-1	CAWLGTFNNEQFF	TGTGCCTGGCTCGGGACCTTCAACAATGAGCAGTTCTTC
once	16	TRBV5-4	-	TRBJ2-7	CASSLGGLLGDYEQYF	TGTGCCAGCAGCTTGGGGGGACTCCTTGGGGACTACGAGCAGTACTTC
-	14	TRBV7-9	-	TRBJ1-4	CASSPTGRNEKLFF	TGTGCCAGCAGCCCGACGGGGAGGAATGAAAAACTGTTTTTT
-	17	TRBV4-2	-	TRBJ1-4	CASSHGSWGAGREKLFF	TGTGCCAGCAGCCATGGGTCCTGGGGGGCGGGTAGAGAAAAACTGTTTTTT
-	14	TRBV6-1	-	TRBJ2-3	CASSERTSTDTQYF	TGTGCCAGCAGTGAAAGGACGAGCACAGATACGCAGTATTTT
-	13	TRBV7-9	-	TRBJ1-1	CASSLDSNTEAFF	TGTGCCAGCAGCTTAGACTCGAACACTGAAGCTTTCTTT
-	14	TRBV11-2	-	TRBJ1-1	CASSSWAGITEAFF	TGTGCCAGCAGCTCCTGGGCAGGGATCACTGAAGCTTTCTTT